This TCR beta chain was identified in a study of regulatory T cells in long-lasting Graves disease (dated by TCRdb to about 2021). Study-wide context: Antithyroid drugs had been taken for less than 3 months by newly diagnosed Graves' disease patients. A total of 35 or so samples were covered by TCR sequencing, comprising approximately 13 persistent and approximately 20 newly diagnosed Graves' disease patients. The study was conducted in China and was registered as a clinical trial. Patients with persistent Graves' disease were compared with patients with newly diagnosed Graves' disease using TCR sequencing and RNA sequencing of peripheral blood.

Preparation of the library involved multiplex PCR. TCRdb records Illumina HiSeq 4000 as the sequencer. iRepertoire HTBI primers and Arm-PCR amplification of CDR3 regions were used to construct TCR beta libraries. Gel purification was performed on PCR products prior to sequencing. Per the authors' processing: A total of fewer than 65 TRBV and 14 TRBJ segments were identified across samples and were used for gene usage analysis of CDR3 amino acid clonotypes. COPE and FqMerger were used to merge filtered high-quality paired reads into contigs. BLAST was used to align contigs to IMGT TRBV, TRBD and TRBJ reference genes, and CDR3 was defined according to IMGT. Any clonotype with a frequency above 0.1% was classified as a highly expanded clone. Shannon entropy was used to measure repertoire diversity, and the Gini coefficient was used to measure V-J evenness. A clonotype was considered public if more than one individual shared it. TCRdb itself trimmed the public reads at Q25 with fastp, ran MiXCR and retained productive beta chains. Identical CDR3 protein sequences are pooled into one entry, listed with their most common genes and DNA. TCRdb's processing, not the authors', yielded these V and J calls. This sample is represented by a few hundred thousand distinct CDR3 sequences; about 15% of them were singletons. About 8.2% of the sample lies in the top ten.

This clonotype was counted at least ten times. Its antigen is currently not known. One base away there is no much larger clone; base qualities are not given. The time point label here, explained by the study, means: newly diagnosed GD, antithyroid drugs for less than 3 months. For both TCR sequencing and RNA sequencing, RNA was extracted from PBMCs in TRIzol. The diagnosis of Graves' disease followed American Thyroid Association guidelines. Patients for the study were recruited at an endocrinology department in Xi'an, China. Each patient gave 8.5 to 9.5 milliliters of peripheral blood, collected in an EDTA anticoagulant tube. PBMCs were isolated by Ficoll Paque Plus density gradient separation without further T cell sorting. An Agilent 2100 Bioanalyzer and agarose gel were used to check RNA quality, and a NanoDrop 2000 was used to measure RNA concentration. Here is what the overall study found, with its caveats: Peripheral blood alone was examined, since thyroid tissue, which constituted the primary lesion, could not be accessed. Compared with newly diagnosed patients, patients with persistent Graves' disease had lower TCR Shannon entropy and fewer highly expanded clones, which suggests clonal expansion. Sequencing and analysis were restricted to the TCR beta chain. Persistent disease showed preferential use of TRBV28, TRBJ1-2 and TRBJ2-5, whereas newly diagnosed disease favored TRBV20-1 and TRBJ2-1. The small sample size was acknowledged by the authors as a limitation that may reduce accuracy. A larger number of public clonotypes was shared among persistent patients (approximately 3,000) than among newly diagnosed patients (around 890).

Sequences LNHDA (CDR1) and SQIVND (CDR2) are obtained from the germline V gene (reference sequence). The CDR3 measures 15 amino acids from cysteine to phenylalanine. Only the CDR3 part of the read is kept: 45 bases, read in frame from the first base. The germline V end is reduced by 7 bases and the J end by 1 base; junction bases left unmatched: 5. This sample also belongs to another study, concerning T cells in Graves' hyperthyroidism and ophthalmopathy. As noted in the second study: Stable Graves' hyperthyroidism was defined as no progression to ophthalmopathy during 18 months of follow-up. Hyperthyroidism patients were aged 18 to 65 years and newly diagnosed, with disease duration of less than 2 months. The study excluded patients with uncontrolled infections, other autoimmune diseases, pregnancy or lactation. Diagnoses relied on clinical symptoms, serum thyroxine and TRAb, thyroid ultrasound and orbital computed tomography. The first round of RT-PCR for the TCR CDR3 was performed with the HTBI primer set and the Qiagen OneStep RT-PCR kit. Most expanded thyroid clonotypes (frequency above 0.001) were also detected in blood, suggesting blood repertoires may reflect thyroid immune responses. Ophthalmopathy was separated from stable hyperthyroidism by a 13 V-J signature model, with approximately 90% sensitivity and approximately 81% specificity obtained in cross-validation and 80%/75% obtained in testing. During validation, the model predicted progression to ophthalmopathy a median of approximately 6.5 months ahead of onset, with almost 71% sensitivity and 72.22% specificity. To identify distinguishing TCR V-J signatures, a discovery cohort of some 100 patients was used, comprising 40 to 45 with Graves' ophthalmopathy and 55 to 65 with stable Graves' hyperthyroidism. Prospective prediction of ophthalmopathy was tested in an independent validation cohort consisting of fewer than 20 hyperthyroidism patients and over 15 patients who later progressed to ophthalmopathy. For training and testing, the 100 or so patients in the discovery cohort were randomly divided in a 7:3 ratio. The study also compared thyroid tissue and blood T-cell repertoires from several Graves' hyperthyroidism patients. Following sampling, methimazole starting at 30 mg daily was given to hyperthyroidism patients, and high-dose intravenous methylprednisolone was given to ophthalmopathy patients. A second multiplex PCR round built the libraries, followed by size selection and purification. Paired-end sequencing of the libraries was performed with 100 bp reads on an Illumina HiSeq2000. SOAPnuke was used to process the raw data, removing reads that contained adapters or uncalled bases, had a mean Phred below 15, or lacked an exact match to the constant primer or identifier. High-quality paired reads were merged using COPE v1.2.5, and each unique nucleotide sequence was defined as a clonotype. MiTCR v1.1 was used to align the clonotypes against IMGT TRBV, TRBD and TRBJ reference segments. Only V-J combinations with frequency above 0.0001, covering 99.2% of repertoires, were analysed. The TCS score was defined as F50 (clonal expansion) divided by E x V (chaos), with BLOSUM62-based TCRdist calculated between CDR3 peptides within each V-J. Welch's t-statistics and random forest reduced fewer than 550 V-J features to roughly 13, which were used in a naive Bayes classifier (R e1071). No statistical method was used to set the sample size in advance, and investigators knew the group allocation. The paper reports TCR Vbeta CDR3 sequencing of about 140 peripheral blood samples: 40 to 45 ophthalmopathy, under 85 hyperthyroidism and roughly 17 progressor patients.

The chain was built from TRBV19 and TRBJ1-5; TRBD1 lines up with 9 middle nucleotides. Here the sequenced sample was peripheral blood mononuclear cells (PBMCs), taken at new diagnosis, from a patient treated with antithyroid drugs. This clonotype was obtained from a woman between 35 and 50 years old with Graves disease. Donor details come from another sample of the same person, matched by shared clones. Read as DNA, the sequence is TGTGCCAGTAAACCACAGGGGGCAAGCAATCAGCCCCAGCATTTT. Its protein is CASKPQGASNQPQHF.